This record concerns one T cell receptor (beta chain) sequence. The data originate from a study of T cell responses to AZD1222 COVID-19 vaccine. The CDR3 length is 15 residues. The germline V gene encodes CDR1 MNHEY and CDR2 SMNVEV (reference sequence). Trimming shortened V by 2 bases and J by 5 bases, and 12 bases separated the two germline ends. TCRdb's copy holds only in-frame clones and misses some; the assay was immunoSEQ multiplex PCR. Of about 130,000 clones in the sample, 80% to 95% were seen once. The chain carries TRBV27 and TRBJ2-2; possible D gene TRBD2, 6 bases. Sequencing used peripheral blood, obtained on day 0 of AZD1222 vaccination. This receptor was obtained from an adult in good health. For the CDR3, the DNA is TGTGCCAGCAGTTTACGGAGGGAAGGGACCGGGGAGCTGTTTTTT. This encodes CASSLRREGTGELFF.